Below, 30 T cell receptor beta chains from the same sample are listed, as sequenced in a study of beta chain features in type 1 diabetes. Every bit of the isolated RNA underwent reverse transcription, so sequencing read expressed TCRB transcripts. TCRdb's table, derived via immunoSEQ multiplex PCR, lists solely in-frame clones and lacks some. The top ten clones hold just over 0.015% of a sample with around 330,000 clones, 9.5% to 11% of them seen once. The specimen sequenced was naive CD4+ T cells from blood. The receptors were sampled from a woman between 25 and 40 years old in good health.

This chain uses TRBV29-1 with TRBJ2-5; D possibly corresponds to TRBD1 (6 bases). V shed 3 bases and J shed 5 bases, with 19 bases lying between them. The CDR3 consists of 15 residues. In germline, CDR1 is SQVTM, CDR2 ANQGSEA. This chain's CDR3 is CSVDRVRGQGETQYF. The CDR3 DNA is TGCAGCGTTGATCGTGTCAGGGGCCAGGGTGAGACCCAGTACTTC.

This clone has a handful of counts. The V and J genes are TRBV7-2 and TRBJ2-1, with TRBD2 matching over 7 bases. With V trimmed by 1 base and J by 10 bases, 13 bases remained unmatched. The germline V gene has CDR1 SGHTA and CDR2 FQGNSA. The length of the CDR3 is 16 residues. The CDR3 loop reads CASSLVVGLGEGEQFF. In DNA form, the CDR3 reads TGTGCCAGCAGCTTAGTCGTCGGACTAGGGGAGGGAGAGCAGTTCTTC.

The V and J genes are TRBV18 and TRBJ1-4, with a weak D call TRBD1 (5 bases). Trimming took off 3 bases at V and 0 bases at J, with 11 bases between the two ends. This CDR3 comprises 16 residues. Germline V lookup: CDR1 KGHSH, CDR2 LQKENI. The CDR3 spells CASSPNDRPTNEKLFF. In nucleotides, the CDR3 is TGTGCCAGCTCACCGAATGACAGACCAACTAATGAAAAACTGTTTTTT.

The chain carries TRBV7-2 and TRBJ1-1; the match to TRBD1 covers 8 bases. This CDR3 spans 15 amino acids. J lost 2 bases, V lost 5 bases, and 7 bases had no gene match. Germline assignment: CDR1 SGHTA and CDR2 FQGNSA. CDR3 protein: CASSRNGQGNTEAFF. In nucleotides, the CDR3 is TGTGCCAGCAGCCGAAATGGACAGGGAAACACTGAAGCTTTCTTT.

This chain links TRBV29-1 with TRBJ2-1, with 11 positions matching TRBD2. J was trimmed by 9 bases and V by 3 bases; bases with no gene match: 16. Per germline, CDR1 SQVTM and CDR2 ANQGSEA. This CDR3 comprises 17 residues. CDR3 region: CSVEGWVAGGPGIEQFF. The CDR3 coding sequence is TGCAGCGTTGAGGGATGGGTAGCGGGAGGGCCTGGGATTGAGCAGTTCTTC.

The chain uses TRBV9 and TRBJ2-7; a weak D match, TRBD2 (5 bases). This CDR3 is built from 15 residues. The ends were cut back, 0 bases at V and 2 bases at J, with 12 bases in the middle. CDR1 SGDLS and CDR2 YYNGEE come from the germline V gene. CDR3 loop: CASSVVPAEAYEQYF. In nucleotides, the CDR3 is TGTGCCAGCAGCGTAGTACCAGCGGAGGCCTACGAGCAGTACTTC.

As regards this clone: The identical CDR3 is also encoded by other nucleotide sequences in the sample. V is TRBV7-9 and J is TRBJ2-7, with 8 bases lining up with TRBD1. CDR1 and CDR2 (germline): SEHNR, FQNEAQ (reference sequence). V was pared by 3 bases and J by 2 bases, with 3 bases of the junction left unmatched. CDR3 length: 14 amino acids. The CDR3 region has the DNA TGTGCCAGCAGCTTCGGGACAGGCCCCTACGAGCAGTACTTC. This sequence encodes CASSFGTGPYEQYF.

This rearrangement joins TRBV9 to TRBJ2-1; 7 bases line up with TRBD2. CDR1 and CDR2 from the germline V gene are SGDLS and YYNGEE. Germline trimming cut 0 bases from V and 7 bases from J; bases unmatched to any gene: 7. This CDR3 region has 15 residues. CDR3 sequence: CASSVVAGAMNEQFF. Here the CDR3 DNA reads TGTGCCAGCAGCGTAGTGGCGGGAGCGATGAATGAGCAGTTCTTC.

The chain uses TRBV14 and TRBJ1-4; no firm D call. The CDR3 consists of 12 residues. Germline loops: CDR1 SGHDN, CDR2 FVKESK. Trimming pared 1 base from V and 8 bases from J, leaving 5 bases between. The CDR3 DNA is TGTGCCAGCAGCCAAGTGAGAGAAAAACTGTTTTTT. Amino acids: CASSQVREKLFF. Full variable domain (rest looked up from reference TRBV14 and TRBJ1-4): EAGVTQFPSHSVIEKGQTVTLRCDPISGHDNLYWYRRVMGKEIKFLLHFVKESKQDESGMPNNRFLAERTGGTYSTLKVQPAELEDSGVYFCASSQVREKLFFGSGTQLSVL.

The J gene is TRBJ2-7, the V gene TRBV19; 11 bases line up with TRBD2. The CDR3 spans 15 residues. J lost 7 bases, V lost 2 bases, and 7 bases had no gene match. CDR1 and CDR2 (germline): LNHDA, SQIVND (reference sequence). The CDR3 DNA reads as TGTGCCAGTAGTATACTAGCGGGAGGAACCTCGGAGCAGTACTTC. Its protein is CASSILAGGTSEQYF.

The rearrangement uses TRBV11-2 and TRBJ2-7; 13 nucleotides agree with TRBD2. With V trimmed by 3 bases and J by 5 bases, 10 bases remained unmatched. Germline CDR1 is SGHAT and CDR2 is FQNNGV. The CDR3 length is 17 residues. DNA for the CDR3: TGTGCCAGCAGCTTTGGTCAAGGACTAGCGGGAGCTAACGAGCAGTACTTC. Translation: CASSFGQGLAGANEQYF.

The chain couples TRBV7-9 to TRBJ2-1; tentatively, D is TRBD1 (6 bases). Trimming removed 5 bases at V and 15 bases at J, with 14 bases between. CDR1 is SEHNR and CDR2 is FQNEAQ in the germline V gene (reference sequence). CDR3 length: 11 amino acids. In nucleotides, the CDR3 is TGTGCCAGCAGCAAACAGGGTCTGAGGTTCTTC. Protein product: CASSKQGLRFF.

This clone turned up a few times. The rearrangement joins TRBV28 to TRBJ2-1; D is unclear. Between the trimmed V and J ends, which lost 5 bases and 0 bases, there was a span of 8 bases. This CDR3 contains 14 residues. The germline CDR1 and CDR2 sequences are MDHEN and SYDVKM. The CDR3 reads CASSAQFSYNEQFF. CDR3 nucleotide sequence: TGTGCCAGCAGTGCACAGTTCTCCTACAATGAGCAGTTCTTC.

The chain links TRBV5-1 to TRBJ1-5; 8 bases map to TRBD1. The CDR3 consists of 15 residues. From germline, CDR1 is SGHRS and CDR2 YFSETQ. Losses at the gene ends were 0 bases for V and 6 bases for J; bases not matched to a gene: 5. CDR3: CASSLDTGGSQPQHF. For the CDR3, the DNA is TGCGCCAGCAGCTTGGATACAGGGGGGAGTCAGCCCCAGCATTTT.

CDR3 amino acids: CASSRGTAEAEQFF. Written as DNA, the CDR3 is TGTGCCAGCAGCCGTGGGACAGCAGAGGCGGAGCAGTTCTTC. V usage is TRBV7-3 and J usage is TRBJ2-1, with 7 bases identical to TRBD1. J was trimmed by 10 bases and V by 5 bases; bases with no gene match: 11. CDR1 SGHTA and CDR2 FQGTGA come from the germline V gene. This CDR3 has 14 residues.

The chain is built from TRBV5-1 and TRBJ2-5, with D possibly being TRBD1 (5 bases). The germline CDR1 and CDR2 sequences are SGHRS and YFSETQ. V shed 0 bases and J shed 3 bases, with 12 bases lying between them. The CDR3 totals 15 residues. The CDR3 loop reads CASSLEVTVKETQYF. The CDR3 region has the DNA TGCGCCAGCAGCTTGGAGGTGACAGTAAAAGAGACCCAGTACTTC.

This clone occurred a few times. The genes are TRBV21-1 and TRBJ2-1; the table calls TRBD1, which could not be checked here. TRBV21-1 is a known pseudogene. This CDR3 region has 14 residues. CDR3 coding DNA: TGTGCCAGGGCGACAGGGTGCGCCTACAATGAGCAGTTCTTC. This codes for CARATGCAYNEQFF.

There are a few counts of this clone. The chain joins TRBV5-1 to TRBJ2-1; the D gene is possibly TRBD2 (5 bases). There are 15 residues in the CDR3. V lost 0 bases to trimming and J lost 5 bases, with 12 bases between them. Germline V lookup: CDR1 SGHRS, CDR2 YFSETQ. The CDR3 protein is CASSLDTGMHNEQFF. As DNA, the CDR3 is TGCGCCAGCAGCTTGGATACCGGGATGCACAATGAGCAGTTCTTC. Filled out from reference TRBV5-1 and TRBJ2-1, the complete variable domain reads KAGVTQTPRYLIKTRGQQVTLSCSPISGHRSVSWYQQTPGQGLQFLFEYFSETQRNKGNFPGRFSGRQFSNSRSEMNVSTLELGDSALYLCASSLDTGMHNEQFFGPGTRLTVL.

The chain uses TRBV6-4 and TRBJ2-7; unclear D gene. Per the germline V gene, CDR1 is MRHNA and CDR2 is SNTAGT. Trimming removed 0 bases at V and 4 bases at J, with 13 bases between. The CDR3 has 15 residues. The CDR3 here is CASSDSARTAYEQYF. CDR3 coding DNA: TGTGCCAGCAGTGACTCCGCGAGAACAGCTTACGAGCAGTACTTC.

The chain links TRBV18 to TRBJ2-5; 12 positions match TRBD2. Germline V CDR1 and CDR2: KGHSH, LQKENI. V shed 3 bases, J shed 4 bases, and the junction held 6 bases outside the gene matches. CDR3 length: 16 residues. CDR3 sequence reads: CASSPLTSGSTETQYF. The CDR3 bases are TGTGCCAGCTCACCTCTGACTAGCGGGAGCACAGAGACCCAGTACTTC.

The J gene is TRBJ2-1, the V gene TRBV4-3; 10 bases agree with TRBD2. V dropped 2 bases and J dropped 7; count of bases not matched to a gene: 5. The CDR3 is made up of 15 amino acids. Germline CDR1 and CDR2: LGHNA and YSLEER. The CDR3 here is CASSQLAGVLNEQFF. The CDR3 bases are TGCGCCAGCAGCCAACTAGCGGGAGTGTTGAATGAGCAGTTCTTC.

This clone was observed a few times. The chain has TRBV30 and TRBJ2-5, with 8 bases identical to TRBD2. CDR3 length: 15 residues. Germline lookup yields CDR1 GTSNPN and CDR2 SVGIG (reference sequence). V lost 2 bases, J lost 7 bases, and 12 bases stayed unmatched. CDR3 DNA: TGTGCCTGGAGTTCTGGGGTAGCGGGACGTGGGACCCAGTACTTC. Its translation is CAWSSGVAGRGTQYF.

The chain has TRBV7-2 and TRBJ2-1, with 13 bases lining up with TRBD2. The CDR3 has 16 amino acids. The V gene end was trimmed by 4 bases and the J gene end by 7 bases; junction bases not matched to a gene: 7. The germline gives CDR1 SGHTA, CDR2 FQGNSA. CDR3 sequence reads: CASSSLAGGPGNEQFF. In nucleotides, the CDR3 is TGTGCCAGCAGCTCACTAGCGGGAGGGCCTGGGAATGAGCAGTTCTTC.

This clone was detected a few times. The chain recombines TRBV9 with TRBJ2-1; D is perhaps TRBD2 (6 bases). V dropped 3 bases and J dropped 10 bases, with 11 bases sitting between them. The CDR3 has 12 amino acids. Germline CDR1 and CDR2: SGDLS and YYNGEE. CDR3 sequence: CASSGVGREQFF. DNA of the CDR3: TGTGCCAGCAGCGGCGTGGGGAGGGAGCAGTTCTTC.

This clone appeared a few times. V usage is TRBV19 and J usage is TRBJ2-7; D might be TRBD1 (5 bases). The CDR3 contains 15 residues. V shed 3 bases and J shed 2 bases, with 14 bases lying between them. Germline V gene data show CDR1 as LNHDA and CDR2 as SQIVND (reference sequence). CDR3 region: CASSMGPGITYEQYF. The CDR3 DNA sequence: TGTGCCAGTAGTATGGGGCCAGGGATCACCTACGAGCAGTACTTC.

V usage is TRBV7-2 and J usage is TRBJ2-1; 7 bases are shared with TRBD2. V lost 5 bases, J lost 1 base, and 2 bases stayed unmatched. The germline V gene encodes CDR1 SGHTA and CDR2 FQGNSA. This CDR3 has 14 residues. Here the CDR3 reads CASSTAGSYNEQFF. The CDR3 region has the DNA TGTGCCAGCAGCACAGCGGGATCCTACAATGAGCAGTTCTTC.

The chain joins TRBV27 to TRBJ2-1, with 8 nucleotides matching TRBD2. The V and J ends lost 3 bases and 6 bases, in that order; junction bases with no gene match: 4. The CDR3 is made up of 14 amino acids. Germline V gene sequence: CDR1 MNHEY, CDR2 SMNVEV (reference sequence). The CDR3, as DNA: TGTGCCAGCAGTTTCCAGGCGGGGGGCAATGAGCAGTTCTTC. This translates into CASSFQAGGNEQFF.

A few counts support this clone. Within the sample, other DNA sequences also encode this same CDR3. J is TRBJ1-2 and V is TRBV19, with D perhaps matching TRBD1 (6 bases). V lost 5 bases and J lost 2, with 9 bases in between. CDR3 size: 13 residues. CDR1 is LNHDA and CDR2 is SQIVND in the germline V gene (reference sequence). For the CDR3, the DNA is TGTGCCAGTAGTCCGCAGGGGAACTATGGCTACACCTTC. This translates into CASSPQGNYGYTF.

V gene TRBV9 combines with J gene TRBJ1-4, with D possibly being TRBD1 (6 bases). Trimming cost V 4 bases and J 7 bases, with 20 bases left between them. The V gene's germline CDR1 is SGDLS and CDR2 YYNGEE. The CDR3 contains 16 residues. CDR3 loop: CASSHRSGTNTEKLFF. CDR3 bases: TGTGCCAGCAGCCATCGATCCGGGACAAATACTGAAAAACTGTTTTTT.

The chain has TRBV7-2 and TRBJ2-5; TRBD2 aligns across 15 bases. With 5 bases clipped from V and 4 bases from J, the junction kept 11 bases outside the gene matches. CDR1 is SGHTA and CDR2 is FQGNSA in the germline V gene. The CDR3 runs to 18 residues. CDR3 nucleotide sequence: TGTGCCAGCAGCCGGACTAGCGGGAGGGTGCCCTTGGGAGAGACCCAGTACTTC. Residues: CASSRTSGRVPLGETQYF.